This T cell receptor (beta chain) was documented in a study of T-cell reconstitution after alpha-beta-depleted transplantation in children. Overall study findings and caveats: Diversity and T-cell counts at one year after transplant derived mostly from new T cells.

This CDR3 spans 11 amino acids. With 6 bases removed from V and 6 bases from J, the gap between germline ends came to 9 bases. Germline V gives CDR1 ENHRY, CDR2 SYGVKD. Preparation of the TCRbeta library was carried out with unique molecular identifiers. TCRdb independently ran MiXCR on the PCR reads; one entry per CDR3 protein. Here the sample spans about 830,000 distinct CDR3 sequences, about 16% being singletons. This clonotype was counted only a few times. Antigen unknown. The sequence came from a male patient under 18 who had a stem cell transplant for acute lymphoblastic leukemia, so the T cells may come from the graft donor. The specimen comprised PBMCs, mostly from graft donor cells, sampled 360 days after TCRalphabeta/CD19-depleted stem cell transplant. V and J are TRBV10-3 and TRBJ2-7; D remains unclear. This CDR3 reads CAISALSEQYF. The DNA of the CDR3 is TGTGCCATCAGCGCGCTTAGCGAGCAGTACTTC.